Described below is a single TCR beta chain sequence and its context. Its antigen is still unknown. Per-base quality was not reported, and no clone a single base away is much larger than it. This sample is part of a study of T cells after yellow fever vaccination (dated by TCRdb to about 2019). About the investigation overall: The SMART-Seq v4 Ultra Low Input RNA kit was used to prepare libraries from fractions with low cell numbers. To follow T-cell clones before and after primary and booster YFV17D yellow fever vaccination, bulk TCR alpha and beta repertoires were sequenced over time. Two healthy male donors made up the cohort, one aged 18 to 30 years and the other aged 30 to 39 years. Bulk PBMC replicates and cell subsets were isolated from blood drawn at multiple timepoints before and after both primary and secondary immunization.

TCR cDNA was synthesized by 5'RACE template switching, through which a universal primer site and unique molecular identifiers were introduced. Priming of cDNA synthesis was performed from both the TCR alpha and TCR beta constant segments. Libraries were amplified in two PCR steps, with sample barcodes and sequencing adapters added in the second step. Sequencing of libraries was done on Illumina HiSeq 2500 (2x100 bp) or NovaSeq (2x150 bp). The published analysis was carried out like this. MIGEC handled demultiplexing of reads and collapsing into UMI consensus sequences, while MiXCR performed V(D)J alignment. Vaccine-responding clonotypes were identified with edgeR using replicate PBMC samples, with FDR below 0.01 and a log2 fold change above 5 up to day 15 being required. CD4 or CD8 identity was assigned to each bulk clonotype according to whether the clonotype was present at higher abundance in the sequenced CD4 repertoire or the sequenced CD8 repertoire. TCRdb redid the processing of the public reads, applying fastp at Q25 and MiXCR, and retained in-frame beta chains. Each CDR3 protein gets just one entry, which takes the most common genes and DNA from the rows behind it. These V and J calls originate from TCRdb's pipeline instead of the authors' own analysis. Across this sample there are hundreds of thousands of distinct CDR3 sequences, with just over 20% seen only once. The ten largest account for approximately 15% of the sample.

The treatment or condition label on this specimen signifies: live attenuated yellow fever vaccine strain. At each blood-draw timepoint, two biological replicates of bulk PBMCs were obtained. PBMCs were isolated from peripheral blood using a standard Ficoll-Paque protocol. TriZol was used to extract RNA from bulk PBMCs, CD4 and CD8 fractions, and dextramer-positive and dextramer-negative fractions. The investigation overall reported the following: Most clones expanded after primary vaccination (approximately 96% of CD4 and 88% of CD8) were re-detected after the booster, suggesting that broad memory maintenance occurred. The study included only a couple of donors, which limits how far the findings can be generalized. A small fraction of clonotypes appeared in both the CD4 and CD8 compartments, likely as a result of convergent recombination. FACS-sorted repertoires could contain abundant contaminating clonotypes from the bulk population, so computational filtering was required. The secondary T-cell response was weaker than the primary response but faster, peaking on day 5 instead of day 15.

From a lookup of the germline V gene, CDR1 and CDR2 are SGDLS and YYNGEE. Including the terminal cysteine and phenylalanine, the CDR3 comprises 16 residues. The only DNA kept is the CDR3, 48 bases in frame from the first base. V is pruned by 4 bases and J by 4 bases, leaving 8 bases of the junction without a gene match. The sequencing here drew on PBMCs, taken about 20 days after the first yellow fever vaccination. The rearrangement combines TRBV9 with TRBJ2-2, and TRBD1 aligns with 9 junction nucleotides. The clonotype comes from a man aged 18 to 35 who received the YFV17D yellow fever vaccine. The CDR3 region has the sequence CASSISGTGLTGELFF. The bases are TGTGCCAGCAGCATTTCCGGGACAGGGCTCACCGGGGAGCTGTTTTTT.